Below are 32 T cell receptor beta chains sequenced from a single sample in a study of memory CD4+ T cells and cytomegalovirus serostatus. Assay used: immunoSEQ multiplex PCR; TCRdb lists only in-frame clones, some missing. In the table there are tens of thousands of clones, 76% of which are singletons. The sort gate was single viable CD3+CD4+CD8-CD45RO+ cells for memory CD4+ T cells. The sample consisted of memory CD4+ T cells from blood. The receptor set was obtained from an adult in good health and CMV-seronegative.

The V call is TRBV7-8, the J call TRBJ1-2; perhaps TRBD1 as D (6 bases). The V gene's germline CDR1 is SGHVS and CDR2 FQNEAQ. CDR3 length: 14 amino acids. V dropped 4 bases and J dropped 3 bases, with 12 bases sitting between them. CDR3 residues: CASSSRDTYYGYTF. The CDR3 nucleotides read TGTGCCAGCAGCTCCCGGGACACGTACTATGGCTACACCTTC.

The chain joins TRBV30 to TRBJ2-7, with D unresolved. The CDR3 sequence is 12 residues long. Trimming pared 5 bases from V and 3 bases from J, leaving 11 bases between. CDR1 is GTSNPN and CDR2 is SVGIG in the germline V gene (reference sequence). The CDR3 loop reads CAWAPLGYEQYF. The DNA of the CDR3 is TGTGCCTGGGCCCCCCTAGGCTACGAGCAGTACTTC.

The chain is built from TRBV9 and TRBJ2-7; TRBD2 matches at 9 bases. The J segment lost 4 bases and the V segment lost 0 bases, leaving 8 bases of the junction unmatched. The CDR3 consists of 16 residues. CDR1 and CDR2 from the germline V gene are SGDLS and YYNGEE. The CDR3 coding sequence is TGTGCCAGCAGCGTAGCCCCTTCGACTAGCGGATACGAGCAGTACTTC. Amino acids: CASSVAPSTSGYEQYF.

This clone was counted only a few times. The chain links TRBV5-5 to TRBJ2-3, with no clear D. CDR1 SGHKS and CDR2 YYEKEE come from the germline V gene (reference sequence). V was clipped by 1 base and J by 3 bases, with 3 bases between them. The CDR3 is 12 residues long. The CDR3 DNA follows: TGTGCCAGCAGCTTGATTACAGATACGCAGTATTTT. This encodes CASSLITDTQYF. The whole variable domain, remainder taken from reference TRBV5-5 and TRBJ2-3, is DAGVTQSPTHLIKTRGQQVTLRCSPISGHKSVSWYQQVLGQGPQFIFQYYEKEERGRGNFPDRFSARQFPNYSSELNVNALLLGDSALYLCASSLITDTQYFGPGTRLTVL.

The chain uses TRBV11-3 and TRBJ1-1, with 8 nucleotides matching TRBD1. The CDR3 runs to 13 residues. The V gene end was trimmed by 6 bases and the J gene end by 5 bases; junction bases not matched to a gene: 5. The germline CDR1 and CDR2 sequences are SGHNT and YENEEA. The CDR3 DNA reads as TGTGCCAGCAGTCAGGGGGCTAGGACTGAAGCTTTCTTT. Protein product: CASSQGARTEAFF.

The chain has TRBV28 and TRBJ2-2, with D perhaps TRBD1 (5 bases). The germline V and J ends were trimmed by 3 bases and 3 bases, with 29 bases remaining between them. From germline, CDR1 is MDHEN and CDR2 SYDVKM. The CDR3 is made up of 21 amino acids. In DNA, the CDR3 is TGTGCCAGCAGTTTGGGATGGGTGAAGGACCCTAACTTCAGGGACACCGGGGAGCTGTTTTTT. Amino acid sequence: CASSLGWVKDPNFRDTGELFF. The whole variable domain, remainder taken from reference TRBV28 and TRBJ2-2, is DVKVTQSSRYLVKRTGEKVFLECVQDMDHENMFWYRQDPGLGLRLIYFSYDVKMKEKGDIPEGYSVSREKKERFSLILESASTNQTSMYLCASSLGWVKDPNFRDTGELFFGEGSRLTVL.

This clone was counted a single time. J is TRBJ2-6 and V is TRBV11-3; D is possibly TRBD2 (5 bases). The CDR3 is 15 residues long. Germline loops: CDR1 SGHNT, CDR2 YENEEA. V dropped 1 base and J dropped 2 bases, with 6 bases sitting between them. CDR3 DNA: TGTGCCAGCAGCTTAGTCGGGACTGGGGCCAACGTCCTGACTTTC. Its translation: CASSLVGTGANVLTF.

The gene calls are TRBV14 and TRBJ1-5, with D tentatively TRBD1 (6 bases). Germline CDR1 SGHDN, CDR2 FVKESK. Trimming took 0 bases from V and 1 from J, leaving 19 bases between them. The CDR3 contains 19 residues. The CDR3 sequence: CASSQEGGIGRGSNQPQHF. CDR3 sequence (DNA): TGTGCCAGCAGCCAAGAGGGGGGGATCGGCAGGGGAAGCAATCAGCCCCAGCATTTT. Looking up the rest from reference TRBV14 and TRBJ1-5 gives the full variable domain: EAGVTQFPSHSVIEKGQTVTLRCDPISGHDNLYWYRRVMGKEIKFLLHFVKESKQDESGMPNNRFLAERTGGTYSTLKVQPAELEDSGVYFCASSQEGGIGRGSNQPQHFGDGTRLSIL.

The genes are TRBV6-1 and TRBJ2-2; tentative D call: TRBD2 (5 bases). Per germline, CDR1 MNHNS and CDR2 SASEGT. V was shortened by 5 bases and J by 1 base, with 11 bases between the two germline ends. The CDR3 length is 15 residues. The CDR3 coding sequence is TGTGCCAGCAGTTTACTAGTAAGGAACACCGGGGAGCTGTTTTTT. As protein: CASSLLVRNTGELFF.

CDR3 in amino acids: CASTPDTTPLHF. For the CDR3, the DNA is TGTGCCAGCACCCCGGACACCACGCCCCTCCACTTT. The rearrangement uses TRBV2 and TRBJ1-6, with a possible D match to TRBD1 (5 bases). Germline CDR1 reads SNHLY; CDR2 reads FYNNEI. The CDR3 consists of 12 residues. Trimming pared 7 bases from V and 13 bases from J, leaving 14 bases between.

The table lists this clone with a few counts. The V call is TRBV25-1, the J call TRBJ1-1; D is perhaps TRBD1 (6 bases). This CDR3 spans 14 amino acids. Germline values: CDR1 MGHDK, CDR2 SYGVNS. Trimming stripped 6 bases from V and 4 bases from J, with 15 bases between. DNA for the CDR3: TGTGCCAGCAGGGAGACAGGCCGCGGCACTGAAGCTTTCTTT. It encodes CASRETGRGTEAFF. Filled out from reference TRBV25-1 and TRBJ1-1, the complete variable domain reads EADIYQTPRYLVIGTGKKITLECSQTMGHDKMYWYQQDPGMELHLIHYSYGVNSTEKGDLSSESTVSRIRTEHFPLTLESARPSHTSQYLCASRETGRGTEAFFGQGTRLTVV.

This clone was counted between two and nine times. The chain has TRBV5-6 and TRBJ1-5; TRBD1 might be the D (6 bases). This CDR3 region has 13 residues. In germline, CDR1 is SGHDT, CDR2 YYEEEE. V was trimmed by 4 bases and J by 4 bases, leaving 9 bases between them. The CDR3 loop is CASSPQGNQPQHF. CDR3 DNA sequence: TGTGCCAGCAGCCCACAGGGAAATCAGCCCCAGCATTTT.

The chain links TRBV29-1 to TRBJ2-3; 8 nucleotides agree with TRBD2. The CDR3 has 14 residues. Germline trimming cut 7 bases from V and 0 bases from J; bases unmatched to any gene: 6. From germline, CDR1 is SQVTM and CDR2 ANQGSEA. CDR3 in amino acids: CSAGTRVSTDTQYF. CDR3 DNA sequence: TGCAGCGCTGGGACTAGAGTTAGCACAGATACGCAGTATTTT.

The J gene is TRBJ1-5, the V gene TRBV2; TRBD1 is a possible D gene (6 bases). CDR1 and CDR2 (germline): SNHLY, FYNNEI. Between the trimmed V and J ends, which lost 4 bases and 2 bases, there was a span of 6 bases. The CDR3 consists of 13 residues. The chain's CDR3 is CASSGQGNQPQHF. The DNA of the CDR3 is TGTGCCAGCAGTGGACAGGGCAATCAGCCCCAGCATTTT. Variable domain in full (rest from reference TRBV2 and TRBJ1-5): EPEVTQTPSHQVTQMGQEVILRCVPISNHLYFYWYRQILGQKVEFLVSFYNNEISEKSEIFDDQFSVERPDGSNFTLKIRSTKLEDSAMYFCASSGQGNQPQHFGDGTRLSIL.

V and J are TRBV6-1 and TRBJ2-7, with a tentative D call TRBD2 (5 bases). The V gene lost 7 bases and the J gene lost 3 bases, with 19 bases spanning the gap. This CDR3 region has 15 residues. CDR1 and CDR2 from the germline V gene are MNHNS and SASEGT. DNA for the CDR3: TGTGCCAGCACTCCCCCGATGGGCAGCGGCTACGAGCAGTACTTC. Translating it yields CASTPPMGSGYEQYF.

J is TRBJ2-2 and V is TRBV18; D possibly corresponds to TRBD1 (6 bases). The CDR3 runs to 15 residues. The V and J ends lost 2 bases and 5 bases respectively, with 12 bases between them. Germline CDR1 and CDR2: KGHSH and LQKENI. The CDR3 region is CASSPSGAETGELFF. In nucleotides, the CDR3 is TGTGCCAGCTCACCATCAGGGGCGGAGACCGGGGAGCTGTTTTTT.

The chain combines TRBV5-5 with TRBJ1-4; 9 nucleotides align to TRBD1. The V gene end was trimmed by 4 bases and the J gene end by 7 bases; junction bases not matched to a gene: 11. Germline V CDR1 and CDR2: SGHKS, YYEKEE (reference sequence). The CDR3 is 16 amino acids. The CDR3 DNA is TGTGCCAGCAGCCCCCCGGGACAGGGTAAAGGTGAAAAACTGTTTTTT. Encoded protein: CASSPPGQGKGEKLFF. Full variable domain (missing parts from reference TRBV5-5 and TRBJ1-4): DAGVTQSPTHLIKTRGQQVTLRCSPISGHKSVSWYQQVLGQGPQFIFQYYEKEERGRGNFPDRFSARQFPNYSSELNVNALLLGDSALYLCASSPPGQGKGEKLFFGSGTQLSVL.

The rearrangement links TRBV18 to TRBJ1-3; D is ambiguous. Trimming removed 2 bases from V and 4 bases from J, with 12 bases in between. The CDR3 has 15 amino acids. Per germline, CDR1 KGHSH and CDR2 LQKENI. The CDR3 DNA sequence: TGTGCCAGCTCACCAGACTGGGGAAGGGGAAACACCATATATTTT. Its protein is CASSPDWGRGNTIYF.

The CDR3 loop is CASSSGGWSTDTQYF. CDR3 sequence (DNA): TGTGCCAGCAGCTCAGGGGGCTGGTCCACAGATACGCAGTATTTT. The J gene is TRBJ2-3, the V gene TRBV7-9, with 8 bases identical to TRBD1. The CDR3 contains 15 residues. V lost 4 bases to trimming and J lost 2 bases; unmatched junction nucleotides: 5. Germline V gene sequence: CDR1 SEHNR, CDR2 FQNEAQ (reference sequence).

The rearrangement links TRBV6-5 to TRBJ2-2, with a weak D call TRBD2 (5 bases). V lost 2 bases to trimming and J lost 5 bases, with 9 bases between them. Germline values: CDR1 MNHEY, CDR2 SVGAGI. The CDR3 has 14 residues. CDR3 region: CASSYGGWTGELFF. The CDR3 region has the DNA TGTGCCAGCAGTTACGGAGGTTGGACCGGGGAGCTGTTTTTT.

This chain links TRBV5-6 with TRBJ1-3; 11 nucleotides agree with TRBD1. Germline CDR1 and CDR2: SGHDT and YYEEEE. V dropped 4 bases and J dropped 2; count of bases not matched to a gene: 5. CDR3 size: 16 residues. The DNA for the CDR3 is TGTGCCAGCAGCCCCAGGGACAGGGGGGCTGGAAACACCATATATTTT. It is translated as CASSPRDRGAGNTIYF.

The CDR3 spells CASSGPGRPNYGYTF. CDR3 bases: TGTGCCAGCAGCGGACCGGGACGACCTAACTATGGCTACACCTTC. The genes are TRBV9 and TRBJ1-2; perhaps TRBD1 as D (5 bases). Germline lookup yields CDR1 SGDLS and CDR2 YYNGEE. The ends were cut back, 3 bases at V and 0 bases at J, with 12 bases in the middle. CDR3 size: 15 residues. The variable domain in full, with the rest retrieved from reference TRBV9 and TRBJ1-2, is DSGVTQTPKHLITATGQRVTLRCSPRSGDLSVYWYQQSLDQGLQFLIQYYNGEERAKGNILERFSAQQFPDLHSELNLSSLELGDSALYFCASSGPGRPNYGYTFGSGTRLTVV.

As DNA, the CDR3 is TGTGCCAGCAGTTCGAGGATGAACACTGAAGCTTTCTTT. It yields the protein CASSSRMNTEAFF. The chain carries TRBV6-5 and TRBJ1-1; the D is unclear. V was clipped by 4 bases and J by 0 bases, with 6 bases between them. The CDR3 contains 13 residues. Per germline, CDR1 MNHEY and CDR2 SVGAGI.

The J gene is TRBJ1-2, the V gene TRBV19; D is undetermined. V lost 6 bases and J lost 2, with 4 bases in between. The CDR3 consists of 11 residues. The germline V gene encodes CDR1 LNHDA and CDR2 SQIVND (reference sequence). The CDR3 here is CASSANYGYTF. CDR3 sequence (DNA): TGTGCCAGTAGCGCGAACTATGGCTACACCTTC.

The rearrangement uses TRBV6-5 and TRBJ2-7; tentatively, D is TRBD2 (7 bases). Trimming shortened V by 0 bases and J by 3 bases, and 12 bases separated the two germline ends. This CDR3 is built from 15 residues. From germline, CDR1 is MNHEY and CDR2 SVGAGI. CDR3 amino acids: CASSYSRGGRYEQYF. DNA of the CDR3: TGTGCCAGCAGTTACTCGAGGGGGGGCCGCTACGAGCAGTACTTC.

The rearrangement joins TRBV30 to TRBJ1-3, with D hard to call. Germline V gene lookup returns CDR1 GTSNPN and CDR2 SVGIG (reference sequence). V was pared by 3 bases and J by 0 bases, with 9 bases between. The CDR3 has 14 amino acids. This chain's CDR3 is CAWRKGISGNTIYF. The CDR3 nucleotides are TGTGCCTGGAGGAAAGGGATCTCTGGAAACACCATATATTTT.

In the case of this clone: This sample includes further DNA sequences coding for the same CDR3. CDR3 in amino acids: CASSPDSREQYF. As DNA, the CDR3 is TGTGCCAGCTCGCCGGACAGCCGCGAGCAGTACTTC. The chain uses TRBV18 and TRBJ2-7, with a possible D match to TRBD1 (6 bases). Germline CDR1 KGHSH, CDR2 LQKENI. The CDR3 consists of 12 residues. V was pared by 6 bases and J by 6 bases, with 12 bases between.

The chain links TRBV18 to TRBJ2-3, with TRBD1 as a possible D gene (5 bases). CDR3 length: 14 amino acids. Deletions cut 3 bases from V and 2 bases from J, with 9 bases between. From germline, CDR1 is KGHSH and CDR2 LQKENI. As DNA, the CDR3 is TGTGCCAGCTCACCTCCAGGGATCACAGATACGCAGTATTTT. Its translation is CASSPPGITDTQYF.

This clone was seen more than once but under ten times. The rearrangement links TRBV30 to TRBJ1-1; D is undetermined. CDR3 size: 11 residues. Germline CDR1 is GTSNPN and CDR2 is SVGIG (reference sequence). Trimming removed 2 bases at V and 8 bases at J, with 9 bases between. The CDR3 DNA sequence: TGTGCCTGGAGTCGACAATCGGAAGCTTTCTTT. It translates to CAWSRQSEAFF.

V gene TRBV6-4 combines with J gene TRBJ1-1, with a possible D match to TRBD1 (6 bases). This CDR3 has 13 residues. V shed 6 bases and J shed 5 bases, with 13 bases lying between them. CDR1 MRHNA and CDR2 SNTAGT come from the germline V gene. CDR3 sequence (DNA): TGTGCCAGCAGCGGACAGCCGGGGACTGAAGCTTTCTTT. It is translated as CASSGQPGTEAFF.

The genes are TRBV2 and TRBJ2-6; TRBD2 agrees at 16 bases. Germline V gives CDR1 SNHLY, CDR2 FYNNEI. The CDR3 extends over 18 amino acids. V dropped 5 bases and J dropped 2; count of bases not matched to a gene: 3. The CDR3 DNA follows: TGTGCCAGCAGTAAGGGACTAGCGGGGGGGCCTGGGGCCAACGTCCTGACTTTC. Its translation: CASSKGLAGGPGANVLTF.

A few counts support this clone. J is TRBJ1-1 and V is TRBV6-1, with D unresolved. The V gene lost 1 base and the J gene lost 1 base, with 7 bases spanning the gap. Germline-derived CDR1 and CDR2 are MNHNS and SASEGT. This CDR3 has 14 amino acids. The CDR3 here is CASSEVRENTEAFF. The CDR3 coding sequence is TGTGCCAGCAGTGAAGTTAGGGAGAACACTGAAGCTTTCTTT.